A single sample gave rise to the 19 T cell receptor beta chains below, sequenced in a study of CD8 T cells in ankylosing spondylitis. TCRdb independently ran MiXCR on the 5' RACE reads; one entry per CDR3 protein. The table includes around 140,000 distinct CDR3 sequences, about 10% detected once. Sequenced material: blood, either unsorted or a sorted T cell fraction (not recorded which). The receptors originated from a female donor with ankylosing spondylitis or in good health (not recorded which).

This clonotype has at least ten counts. V and J are TRBV24-1 and TRBJ2-3; TRBD1 is a possible D gene (5 bases). This CDR3 spans 15 amino acids. V gave up 4 bases and J gave up 4 bases, with 14 bases separating them. The germline V gene has CDR1 KGHDR and CDR2 SFDVKD. CDR3 residues: CATSDYTDSSDTQYF. CDR3 sequence (DNA): TGTGCCACCAGTGACTACACCGACAGTTCAGATACGCAGTATTTT.

The sample holds many counts of this clonotype. The chain is built from TRBV24-1 and TRBJ2-2; D call uncertain. From germline, CDR1 is KGHDR and CDR2 SFDVKD. The CDR3 contains 16 residues. V lost 2 bases and J 6 bases, leaving 15 bases between the germline ends. The CDR3: CATSDWGPSKPGELFF. The DNA of the CDR3 is TGTGCCACCAGTGATTGGGGTCCCTCAAAGCCCGGGGAGCTGTTTTTT.

There are many counts of this clonotype. V usage is TRBV5-1 and J usage is TRBJ2-3; TRBD2 matches 15 bases. CDR1 SGHRS and CDR2 YFSETQ come from the germline V gene. V dropped 4 bases and J dropped 6; count of bases not matched to a gene: 9. This CDR3 has 17 residues. The CDR3 reads CASSALKGLAGGDTQYF. CDR3 bases: TGCGCCAGCAGCGCACTAAAGGGACTAGCGGGGGGTGATACGCAGTATTTT. Variable domain in full (rest from reference TRBV5-1 and TRBJ2-3): KAGVTQTPRYLIKTRGQQVTLSCSPISGHRSVSWYQQTPGQGLQFLFEYFSETQRNKGNFPGRFSGRQFSNSRSEMNVSTLELGDSALYLCASSALKGLAGGDTQYFGPGTRLTVL.

This clonotype was observed a handful of times. The chain couples TRBV12-3 or TRBV12-4 to TRBJ1-5, with TRBD1 matching over 8 bases. V trimming: 6 bases; J trimming: 7 bases; junction bases outside the gene matches: 8. The CDR3 length is 14 residues. CDR3 coding DNA: TGTGCCAGCAGGGACAGGGACAGCGGCCAGCCCCAGCATTTT. It translates to CASRDRDSGQPQHF.

The gene calls are TRBV27 and TRBJ2-2; 8 bases map to TRBD2. The trim removed 3 bases at V and 6 bases at J, leaving 3 bases unmatched. Germline V lookup: CDR1 MNHEY, CDR2 SMNVEV (reference sequence). The CDR3 runs 14 residues. The CDR3 nucleotides read TGTGCCAGCAGTTTGCGGGGGGCGCCCGGGGAGCTGTTTTTT. Encoded protein: CASSLRGAPGELFF.

The gene calls are TRBV18 and TRBJ1-3; a weak D match, TRBD1 (5 bases). CDR1 and CDR2 from the germline V gene are KGHSH and LQKENI. Trimming pared 3 bases from V and 2 bases from J, leaving 11 bases between. CDR3 length: 15 residues. The CDR3 region has the DNA TGTGCCAGCTCACCCCGGGACGGCCCTGGAAACACCATATATTTT. Its protein is CASSPRDGPGNTIYF.

In this sample, this clonotype turned up a few times. CDR3 nucleotides: TGTGCCAGCAGTTTGAAGCAGCTGCTAGGACTCTATGGCTACACCTTC. Its translation is CASSLKQLLGLYGYTF. This chain joins TRBV12-3 or TRBV12-4 and TRBJ1-2; D is uncertain. CDR3 length: 16 amino acids. Trimming cost V 3 bases and J 4 bases, with 18 bases left between them.

The table lists this clonotype with many counts. The rearrangement joins TRBV4-1 to TRBJ2-5, with a tentative D call TRBD2 (6 bases). CDR1 is MGHRA and CDR2 is YSYEKL in the germline V gene. The CDR3 sequence is 14 residues long. The V end lost 4 bases, the J end lost 7 bases, and 16 bases lay between the germline ends. CDR3 nucleotide sequence: TGCGCCAGCAGCCGTGAAGCGGGCCCCGGGACCCAGTACTTC. Its translation is CASSREAGPGTQYF.

This clonotype came up many times. The V and J genes are TRBV12-3 or TRBV12-4 and TRBJ2-2; perhaps TRBD1 as D (6 bases). Trimming stripped 5 bases from V and 5 bases from J, with 15 bases between. This CDR3 has 15 residues. The CDR3 region is CASSPPGDGTGELFF. The CDR3 DNA reads TGTGCCAGCAGTCCCCCAGGGGACGGAACCGGGGAGCTGTTTTTT.

In this sample, this clonotype turned up many times. CDR3: CASSSGQAKAFF. CDR3 DNA: TGTGCCAGCAGCTCGGGACAGGCAAAAGCTTTCTTT. V usage is TRBV7-1 and J usage is TRBJ1-1; the match to TRBD1 covers 8 bases. TRBV7-1 is an ORF, with its function uncertain. V lost 3 bases and J lost 9; bases outside the gene matches: 3. The CDR3 runs 12 residues.

This clonotype showed up many times. V gene TRBV25-1 combines with J gene TRBJ2-7; 10 bases align to TRBD2. The germline V gene encodes CDR1 MGHDK and CDR2 SYGVNS. The CDR3 totals 14 residues. V trimming: 6 bases; J trimming: 3 bases; junction bases outside the gene matches: 5. The CDR3 bases are TGTGCCAGCAGCCTAACTAGCGGGGACTACGAGCAGTACTTC. This translates into CASSLTSGDYEQYF.

This clonotype has a count of ten or more. The DNA of the CDR3 is TGTGCCAGTACCTACAGGTTCTCTGGGGCCAACGTCCTGACTTTC. Translation gives CASTYRFSGANVLTF. The J gene is TRBJ2-6, the V gene TRBV19; D is perhaps TRBD1 (5 bases). The CDR3 covers 15 residues. V lost 7 bases, J lost 0 bases, and 10 bases lay in between. Germline V gene data show CDR1 as LNHDA and CDR2 as SQIVND (reference sequence).

This clonotype appeared many times. J is TRBJ2-1 and V is TRBV12-3 or TRBV12-4, with D unresolved. Trimming took off 1 base at V and 7 bases at J, with 5 bases between the two ends. This CDR3 region has 12 residues. For the CDR3, the DNA is TGTGCCAGCAGTTTAGGGAGTAATGAGCAGTTCTTC. Its protein is CASSLGSNEQFF.

About this clonotype: A much larger clone differs by one base, so this may be a read error. CDR3 coding DNA: TGTGCCAGCAGTGATTTCAGGGTGAACACTGAAGCTTCCTTT. The encoded protein is CASSDFRVNTEASF. The chain recombines TRBV25-1 with TRBJ1-1; possible D gene TRBD1, 5 bases. In germline, CDR1 is MGHDK, CDR2 SYGVNS. The CDR3 loop spans 14 amino acids.

This clonotype was counted at least ten times. This rearrangement joins TRBV2 to TRBJ2-5, with D maybe TRBD2 (6 bases). Germline V CDR1 and CDR2: SNHLY, FYNNEI. CDR3 length equals 13 residues. The V and J ends lost 2 bases and 4 bases respectively, with 8 bases between them. The CDR3 nucleotides read TGTGCCAGCAGTGAAATCGGGGGAGAGACCCAGTACTTC. Protein sequence: CASSEIGGETQYF.

This clonotype was detected a few times. The chain links TRBV9 to TRBJ2-3; no clear D. Trimming shortened V by 3 bases and J by 4 bases, and 6 bases separated the two germline ends. The CDR3 is made up of 12 amino acids. Per the germline V gene, CDR1 is SGDLS and CDR2 is YYNGEE. CDR3 in DNA: TGTGCCAGCAGCGCACTTTCAGATACGCAGTATTTT. Protein product: CASSALSDTQYF.

This clonotype was counted many times. This chain joins TRBV20-1 and TRBJ1-1; TRBD1 is a possible D gene (6 bases). The ends were cut back, 3 bases at V and 7 bases at J, with 12 bases in the middle. The CDR3 covers 12 residues. Germline V gene data show CDR1 as DFQATT and CDR2 as SNEGSKA (reference sequence). CDR3: CSASQGGVEAFF. CDR3 nucleotides: TGCAGTGCTAGTCAAGGGGGAGTTGAAGCTTTCTTT.

At least ten counts were recorded for this clonotype. The chain employs TRBV7-2 and TRBJ2-3; 12 bases are shared with TRBD2. The CDR3 consists of 16 residues. Trimming took 3 bases from V and 1 from J; bases not matched to a gene: 2. CDR1 SGHTA and CDR2 FQGNSA come from the germline V gene. DNA for the CDR3: TGTGCCAGCAGCTTCAGACTAGCGGGGGGCACAGATACGCAGTATTTT. Translated: CASSFRLAGGTDTQYF.

J is TRBJ2-3 and V is TRBV14, with D perhaps being TRBD1 or TRBD2 (5 bases each). In germline, CDR1 is SGHDN, CDR2 FVKESK. The V end was cut by 3 bases, the J end by 1 base, with 17 bases between. The CDR3 has 17 amino acids. The DNA for the CDR3 is TGTGCCAGCAGCCACGACAGACTTCTAGCCGGCACAGATACGCAGTATTTT. It yields the protein CASSHDRLLAGTDTQYF. Variable domain in full (rest from reference TRBV14 and TRBJ2-3): EAGVTQFPSHSVIEKGQTVTLRCDPISGHDNLYWYRRVMGKEIKFLLHFVKESKQDESGMPNNRFLAERTGGTYSTLKVQPAELEDSGVYFCASSHDRLLAGTDTQYFGPGTRLTVL.